The rows below give T cell receptor beta chains drawn from one sample of a study of regulatory T cells in long-lasting Graves disease. TCRdb fed the multiplex PCR reads into MiXCR, producing one record per CDR3 protein. The sample contains 400,000 to 500,000 distinct CDR3 sequences, roughly 15% of which appear only once. This sample also appeared in a second study, on T cells in Graves' hyperthyroidism and ophthalmopathy.

The material was peripheral blood mononuclear cells (PBMCs), obtained at new diagnosis, from a patient treated with antithyroid drugs. The source is a woman aged 25 to 39 with Graves disease. CDR3s include the opening cysteine and the closing phenylalanine or tryptophan. Each record gives: D gene, V gene, J gene, clone size, CDR3 DNA, CDR3 protein. The D gene is left open where the match is weak. Not every row has a clone size; where given, it reads once, few, many or a size class.

D gene: NA; V gene: TRBV14; J gene: TRBJ1-1; clone size: NA; CDR3 DNA: TGTGCCAGCACCCTAATCTTGAACACTGAAGCTTTCTTT; CDR3 protein: CASTLILNTEAFF
D gene: NA; V gene: TRBV28; J gene: TRBJ1-5; clone size: many; CDR3 DNA: TGTGCCAGCAATCCAATCACTCGCAATCAGCCCCAGCATTTT; CDR3 protein: CASNPITRNQPQHF
D gene: TRBD2; V gene: TRBV12-3/TRBV12-4; J gene: TRBJ2-1; clone size: many; CDR3 DNA: TGTGCCAGCAGCCCCGGGACTAGTCGGTCTTTGGGTTACAATGAGCAGTTCTTC; CDR3 protein: CASSPGTSRSLGYNEQFF
D gene: NA; V gene: TRBV6-5; J gene: TRBJ2-1; clone size: many; CDR3 DNA: TGTGCCAGCAGTTACTCAAGCAATGAGCAGTTCTTC; CDR3 protein: CASSYSSNEQFF
D gene: NA; V gene: TRBV14; J gene: TRBJ2-7; clone size: many; CDR3 DNA: TGTGCCAGCAGCCGAGAGCCGGTGGGGGTAAGGCTCGAGCAGTACTTC; CDR3 protein: CASSREPVGVRLEQYF
D gene: NA; V gene: TRBV30; J gene: TRBJ2-7; clone size: many; CDR3 DNA: TGTGCCTGGAGTGCCCGGTTGGCGGGGTATGCTTCCTACGAGCAGTACTTC; CDR3 protein: CAWSARLAGYASYEQYF
D gene: NA; V gene: TRBV5-1; J gene: TRBJ2-3; clone size: few; CDR3 DNA: TGCGCCAGCAGCTTGCGGGAGACAGATACGCAGTATTTT; CDR3 protein: CASSLRETDTQYF
D gene: NA; V gene: TRBV28; J gene: TRBJ2-2; clone size: many; CDR3 DNA: TGTGCCAGCAGTTGGGACGTCAACACCGGGGAGCTGTTTTTT; CDR3 protein: CASSWDVNTGELFF
D gene: NA; V gene: TRBV2; J gene: TRBJ2-2; clone size: many; CDR3 DNA: TGTGCCAGCAAGGACAAAAACACCGGGGAGCTGTTTTTT; CDR3 protein: CASKDKNTGELFF
D gene: NA; V gene: TRBV24-1; J gene: TRBJ2-1; clone size: many; CDR3 DNA: TGTGCCACCAGTGGTGTCGACTACAATGAGCAGTTCTTC; CDR3 protein: CATSGVDYNEQFF
D gene: NA; V gene: TRBV18; J gene: TRBJ2-6; clone size: many; CDR3 DNA: TGTGCCAGCTCACCAAGTACCTCTGGGGCCAACGTCCTGACTTTC; CDR3 protein: CASSPSTSGANVLTF
D gene: TRBD2; V gene: TRBV5-1; J gene: TRBJ2-5; clone size: many; CDR3 DNA: TGCGCCAGCATCGTAGGGACTAGCGGGAGAGACCAAGAGACCCAGTACTTC; CDR3 protein: CASIVGTSGRDQETQYF
D gene: NA; V gene: TRBV27; J gene: TRBJ2-4; clone size: NA; CDR3 DNA: TGTGCCAGTATGACAAGCATAAGGGACATTCAGTACTTC; CDR3 protein: CASMTSIRDIQYF
D gene: TRBD1; V gene: TRBV6-1; J gene: TRBJ2-7; clone size: many; CDR3 DNA: TGTGCCTCACGACAGGGGGCCGAGCAGTACTTC; CDR3 protein: CASRQGAEQYF
D gene: NA; V gene: TRBV18; J gene: TRBJ2-7; clone size: many; CDR3 DNA: TGTGCCAGCTCACCCCCCGGGACGGGCTCCTACGAGCAGTACTTC; CDR3 protein: CASSPPGTGSYEQYF
D gene: NA; V gene: TRBV14; J gene: TRBJ2-3; clone size: NA; CDR3 DNA: TGTGCCAGCAGCCAAGTTCCCATTCCACTCCCAGATACGCAGTATTTT; CDR3 protein: CASSQVPIPLPDTQYF
D gene: NA; V gene: TRBV19; J gene: TRBJ1-5; clone size: few; CDR3 DNA: TGTGCCAGTGGATCCGGGACAAATAGCAATCAGCCCCAGCATTTT; CDR3 protein: CASGSGTNSNQPQHF
D gene: NA; V gene: TRBV7-2; J gene: TRBJ1-1; clone size: many; CDR3 DNA: TGTGCCAGCAGCCCGACGGGGAATGGGCTAAACACTGAAGCTTTCTTT; CDR3 protein: CASSPTGNGLNTEAFF
D gene: NA; V gene: TRBV28; J gene: TRBJ2-2; clone size: many; CDR3 DNA: TGTGCCAGCACTCCTGCGGGCGGGGCCCGGGCCGGGGAGCTGTTTTTT; CDR3 protein: CASTPAGGARAGELFF
D gene: TRBD1; V gene: TRBV5-6; J gene: TRBJ1-1; clone size: NA; CDR3 DNA: TGTGCCAGCAGCGCAAGGGACAGCCCTTATGCTTTTGAAGCTTTCTTT; CDR3 protein: CASSARDSPYAFEAFF
D gene: NA; V gene: TRBV19; J gene: TRBJ2-7; clone size: few; CDR3 DNA: TGTGCCAGTAGTACCACCCCAGCGACGGTTGAGCAGTACTTC; CDR3 protein: CASSTTPATVEQYF
D gene: NA; V gene: TRBV28; J gene: TRBJ1-5; clone size: many; CDR3 DNA: TGTGCCAGCAGCCCACCGGGACGGATGAATCAGCCCCAGCATTTT; CDR3 protein: CASSPPGRMNQPQHF
D gene: TRBD2; V gene: TRBV28; J gene: TRBJ2-7; clone size: many; CDR3 DNA: TGTGCCAGCAGTTCCTTAGCGGGAGGCCCCTACGAGCAGTACTTC; CDR3 protein: CASSSLAGGPYEQYF
D gene: TRBD1; V gene: TRBV9; J gene: TRBJ1-1; clone size: NA; CDR3 DNA: TGTGCCAGCAGCGTAGAAAGTACAGGGGGCAGGTCTTTCTTT; CDR3 protein: CASSVESTGGRSFF
D gene: NA; V gene: TRBV29-1; J gene: TRBJ2-2; clone size: few; CDR3 DNA: TGCAGCGTTGAAGATACCTGGGGGCTGTTTTTT; CDR3 protein: CSVEDTWGLFF